This record concerns one TCR beta chain sequence. Additional DNA sequences in this sample encode the identical CDR3. These data belong to a study of blood T cell repertoires in COVID-19. Overall study context: In each case, the material was cDNA or gDNA derived from T cells, B-cell-depleted T cells, or PBMCs.

This CDR3 spans 13 amino acids. V was trimmed by 2 bases and J by 2 bases, leaving 7 bases between them. Germline V gene sequence: CDR1 ENHRY, CDR2 SYGVKD. TCRdb keeps only in-frame clones here, not all; method: immunoSEQ multiplex PCR. This sample has roughly 180,000 clones, with 80% to 90% found just once. V gene TRBV10-3 combines with J gene TRBJ2-7; no reliable D call. This sequence was found in a man aged 40-49 years who had recovered from COVID-19. The material sequenced was peripheral blood. The CDR3 sequence: CAISEGQAYEQYF. In nucleotides, the CDR3 is TGTGCCATCAGTGAGGGTCAGGCCTACGAGCAGTACTTC.